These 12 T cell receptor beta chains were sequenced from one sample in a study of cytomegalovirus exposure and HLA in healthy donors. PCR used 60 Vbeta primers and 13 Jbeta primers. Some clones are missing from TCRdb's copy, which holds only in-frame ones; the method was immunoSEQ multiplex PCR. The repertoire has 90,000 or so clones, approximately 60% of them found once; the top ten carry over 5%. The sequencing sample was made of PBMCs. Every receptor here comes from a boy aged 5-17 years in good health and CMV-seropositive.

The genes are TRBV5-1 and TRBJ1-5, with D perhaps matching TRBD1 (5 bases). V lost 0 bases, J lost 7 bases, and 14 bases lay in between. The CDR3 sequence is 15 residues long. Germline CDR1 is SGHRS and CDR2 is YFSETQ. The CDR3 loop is CASSLVPGKVQPQHF. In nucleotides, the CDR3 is TGCGCCAGCAGCTTGGTCCCAGGGAAAGTACAGCCCCAGCATTTT.

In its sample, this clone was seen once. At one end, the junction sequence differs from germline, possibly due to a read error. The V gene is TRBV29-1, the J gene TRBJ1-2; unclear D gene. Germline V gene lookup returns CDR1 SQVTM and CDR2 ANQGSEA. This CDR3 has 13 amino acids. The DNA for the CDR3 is TGCAGCGCCGAAAGTCCAGGTGTCTATGGCTACCCCTTC. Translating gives CSAESPGVYGYPF.

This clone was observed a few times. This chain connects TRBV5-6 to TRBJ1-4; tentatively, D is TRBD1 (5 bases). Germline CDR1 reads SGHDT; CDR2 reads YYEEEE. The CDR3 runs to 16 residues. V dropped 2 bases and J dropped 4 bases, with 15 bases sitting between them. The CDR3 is CASSFGGRSSNEKLFF. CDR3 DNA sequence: TGTGCCAGCAGCTTTGGGGGGAGGAGCAGTAATGAAAAACTGTTTTTT.

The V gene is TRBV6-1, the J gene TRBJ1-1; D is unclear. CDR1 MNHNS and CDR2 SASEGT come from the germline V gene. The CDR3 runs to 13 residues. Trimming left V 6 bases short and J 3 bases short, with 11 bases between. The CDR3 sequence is CASRYYLDTEAFF. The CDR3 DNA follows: TGTGCCAGCAGGTACTATTTGGACACTGAAGCTTTCTTT.

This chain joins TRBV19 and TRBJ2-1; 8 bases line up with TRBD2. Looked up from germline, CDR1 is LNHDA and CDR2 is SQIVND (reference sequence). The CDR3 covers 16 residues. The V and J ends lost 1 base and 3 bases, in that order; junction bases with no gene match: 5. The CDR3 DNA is TGTGCCAGTAGTATAGTACCTAGCGGGTTCTACAATGAGCAGTTCTTC. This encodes CASSIVPSGFYNEQFF.

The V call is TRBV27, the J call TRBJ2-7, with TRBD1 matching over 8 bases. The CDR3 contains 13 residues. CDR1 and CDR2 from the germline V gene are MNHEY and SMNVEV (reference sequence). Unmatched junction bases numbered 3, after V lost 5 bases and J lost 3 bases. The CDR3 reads CASSLTGGYEQYF. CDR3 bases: TGTGCCAGCAGTCTTACAGGGGGCTACGAGCAGTACTTC.

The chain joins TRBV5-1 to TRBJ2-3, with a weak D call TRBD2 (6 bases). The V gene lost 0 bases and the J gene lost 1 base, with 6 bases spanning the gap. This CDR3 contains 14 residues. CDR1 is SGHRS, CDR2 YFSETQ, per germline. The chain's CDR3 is CASSLGGGTDTQYF. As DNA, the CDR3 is TGCGCCAGCAGCTTGGGGGGGGGCACAGATACGCAGTATTTT.

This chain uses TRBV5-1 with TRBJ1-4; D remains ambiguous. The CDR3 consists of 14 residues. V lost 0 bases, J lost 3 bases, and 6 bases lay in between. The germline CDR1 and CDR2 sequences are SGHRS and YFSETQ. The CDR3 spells CASSLGGSNEKLFF. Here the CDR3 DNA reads TGCGCCAGCAGCTTGGGAGGGTCTAATGAAAAACTGTTTTTT.

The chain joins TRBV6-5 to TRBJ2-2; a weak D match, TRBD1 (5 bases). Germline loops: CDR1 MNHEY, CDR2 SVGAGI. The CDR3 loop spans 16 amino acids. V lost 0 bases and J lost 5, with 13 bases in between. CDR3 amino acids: CASSYSISGRTGELFF. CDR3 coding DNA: TGTGCCAGCAGTTACTCGATATCAGGGCGTACCGGGGAGCTGTTTTTT.

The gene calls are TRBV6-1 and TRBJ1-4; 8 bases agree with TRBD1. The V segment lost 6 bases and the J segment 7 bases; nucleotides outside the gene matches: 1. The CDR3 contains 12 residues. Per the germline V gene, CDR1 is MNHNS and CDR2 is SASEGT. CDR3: CASRDRVEKLFF. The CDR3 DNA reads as TGTGCCAGCAGGGACAGGGTTGAAAAACTGTTTTTT.

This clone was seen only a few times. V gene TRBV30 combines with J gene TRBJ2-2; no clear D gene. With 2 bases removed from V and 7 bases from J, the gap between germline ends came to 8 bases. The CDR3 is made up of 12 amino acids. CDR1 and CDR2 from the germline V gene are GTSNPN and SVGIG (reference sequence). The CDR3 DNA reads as TGTGCCTGGAGTCCTACGATCGGGGAGCTGTTTTTT. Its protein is CAWSPTIGELFF.

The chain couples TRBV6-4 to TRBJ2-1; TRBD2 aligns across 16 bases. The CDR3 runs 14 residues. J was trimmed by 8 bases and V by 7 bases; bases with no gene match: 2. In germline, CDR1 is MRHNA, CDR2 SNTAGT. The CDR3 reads CASMGTSGRDEQFF. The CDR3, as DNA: TGTGCCAGCATGGGGACTAGCGGGAGGGATGAGCAGTTCTTC.